This T cell receptor (beta chain) emerged from a study of blood T cell repertoires in COVID-19. This clone came up once. Original processing methods: Amplified reference gene primers provided the basis for estimating nucleated cell counts. The assay was immunoSEQ multiplex PCR, and TCRdb's table has in-frame clones only and misses some. Clone size and the V and J calls come from that table; the DNA yielded D and trimming. The table lists about 300,000 clones, 87% of them singletons. This CDR3 is 13 amino acids long. CDR1 and CDR2 from the germline V gene are LGHDT and YNNKEL (reference sequence). The V end was cut by 8 bases, the J end by 0 bases, with 11 bases between.

This clonotype was obtained from a woman in her thirties or forties who had recovered from COVID-19. The specimen sequenced was peripheral blood. The chain uses TRBV3-1 (or the pseudogene TRBV3-2) and TRBJ2-7; D uncertain. The CDR3 spells CASSLRGSYEQYF. The CDR3 DNA is TGTGCCAGCTCACTAAGAGGCTCCTACGAGCAGTACTTC.